These T cell receptor beta chains were read from a single sample in a study of PD-L1 blockade in urothelial cancer. The protocol was immunoSEQ multiplex PCR, while the TCRdb copy is restricted to in-frame clones and leaves out a portion. The sample lists around 66,000 clones; almost 90% were seen once. The source was PBMCs, collected around atezolizumab (anti-PD-L1) treatment. The receptors here all came from a man between 60 and 75 years old with urothelial cancer. The CDR3 runs from the conserved cysteine through the conserved F or W.

V gene | CDR3 length | CDR3 protein
TRBV15 | 16 | CATSREYGASGNTIYF
TRBV27 | 12 | CASSFPNQPQHF
TRBV6-5 | 15 | CASSYSYQGASEQYF
TRBV7-7 | 14 | CASSPTLSSYEQYF
TRBV7-8 | 16 | CASSLGARLNTGELFF
TRBV5-1 | 13 | CASSPQWNYGYTF
TRBV2 | 14 | CASRPLAGDEKLFF
TRBV6-1 | 15 | CASRPGTRYNSPLHF
TRBV19 | 14 | CASSSGGGGYEQYF
TRBV29-1 | 12 | CSVRAGAYGYTF
TRBV27 | 14 | CASSNRGGYTEAFF
TRBV29-1 | 16 | CSVEIFRGMAPDTQYF
TRBV11-2 | 14 | CASSRWGENQPQHF
TRBV28 | 14 | CASYAAGETYEQYF
TRBV23-1 | 13 | CASSPPGANVLTF
TRBV9 | 14 | CASSFSGSKNEQYF
TRBV7-9 | 13 | CASSSRTGIGYTF
TRBV5-1 | 16 | CASSRGLAGGTYEQYF
TRBV4-2 | 16 | CASSQEQGTSTDTQYF
TRBV28 | 13 | CASTLEGAGGYTF
TRBV10-3 | 16 | CAISDSQWRTGAEAFF
TRBV4-1 | 14 | CASSQPTGNYGYTF
TRBV7-3 | 13 | CASSTSGGREQYF
TRBV19 | 14 | CASTILASRTEAFF
TRBV10-2 | 13 | CASRDLPTDTQYF
TRBV28 | 14 | CASSFASGNEKLFF
TRBV5-1 | 14 | CASSPGASSYEQYF
TRBV5-1 | 15 | CASSREGMGNYGYTF
TRBV11-2 | 17 | CASREGLAASSYNEQFF
TRBV2 | 18 | CAITPLRVGLADSYEQYF